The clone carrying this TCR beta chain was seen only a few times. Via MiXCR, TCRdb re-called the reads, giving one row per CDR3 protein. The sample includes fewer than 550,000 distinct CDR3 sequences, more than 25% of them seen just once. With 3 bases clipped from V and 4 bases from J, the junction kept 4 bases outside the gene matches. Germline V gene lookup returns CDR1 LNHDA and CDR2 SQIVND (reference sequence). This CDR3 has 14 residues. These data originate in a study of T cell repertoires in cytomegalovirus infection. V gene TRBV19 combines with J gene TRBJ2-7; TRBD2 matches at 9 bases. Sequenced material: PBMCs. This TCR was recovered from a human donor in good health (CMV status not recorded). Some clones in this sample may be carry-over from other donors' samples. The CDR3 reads CASSIGTSLYEQYF. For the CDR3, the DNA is TGTGCCAGTAGTATCGGGACTAGCCTGTACGAGCAGTACTTC.